A selection of T cell receptor beta chains follows, all from one sample in a study of T-cell memory formation after mild COVID-19. TCRdb passed the 5' RACE reads through MiXCR, listing each CDR3 protein once. The sample gives hundreds of thousands of distinct CDR3 sequences, about 22% of which show up once; approximately 8% is in the top ten. Input material: PBMCs or a T cell subset sorted from them (not recorded which). The receptor source for this set is an adult woman who had mild COVID-19 (a few samples of this study predate the infection). Cell type and time point are not known. CDR3s include the opening cysteine and the closing phenylalanine or tryptophan. A D gene is named only where the DNA matches it firmly. A clone size is listed for some rows: how often the clone was seen (once, few, many), or a class if it is expanded.

>TRBV30|TRBJ2-2|few|.
TGTGCCTGGAGTGTGGCAACGAACACCGGGGAGCTGTTTTTT
CAWSVATNTGELFF
>TRBV7-9|TRBJ1-4|.|.
TGTGCCAGCAGCTTAACCGGATTGGGTGAAAAACTGTTTTTT
CASSLTGLGEKLFF
>TRBV12-3/TRBV12-4|TRBJ2-7|.|TRBD2
TGTGCCAGCAGTTTGATAGCGGGGGGGCACGAGCAGTACTTC
CASSLIAGGHEQYF
>TRBV7-9|TRBJ1-1|.|.
TGTGCCAGCAGCCCTAAGGGGACGGTGAACACTGAAGCTTTCTTT
CASSPKGTVNTEAFF
>TRBV9|TRBJ1-2|.|.
TGTGCCAGCAGCCCTCGGGACGGGAACTATGGCTACACCTTC
CASSPRDGNYGYTF
>TRBV7-2|TRBJ2-1|few|TRBD1
TGTGCCAGCAGTCTTAGGGACAGTACCTTCAATGAGCAGTTCTTC
CASSLRDSTFNEQFF
>TRBV10-3|TRBJ2-5|.|TRBD2
TGTGCCATCAGTGGGCTAGCGGGGGGGAAAGAGACCCAGTACTTC
CAISGLAGGKETQYF
>TRBV11-1|TRBJ2-1|.|.
TGTGCCAGCAGCTTACCGGAGTACAATGAGCAGTTCTTC
CASSLPEYNEQFF
>TRBV18|TRBJ2-3|few|.
TGTGCCAGCTCACCACGGACGTTGGGGAGAGATACGCAGTATTTT
CASSPRTLGRDTQYF
>TRBV7-2|TRBJ1-5|few|.
TGTGCCAGCAGCTTAGCCGTAATTCAGCCCCAGCATTTT
CASSLAVIQPQHF
>TRBV5-1|TRBJ2-7|few|TRBD2
TGCGCCAGCAGCTTGGCGGGAGGGGACGAGCAGTACTTC
CASSLAGGDEQYF
>TRBV10-3|TRBJ1-1|.|TRBD1
TGTGCCATCAGTGAGGGGACAGGGCGGGGAACTGAAGCTTTCTTT
CAISEGTGRGTEAFF
>TRBV6-1|TRBJ2-3|.|TRBD2
TGTGCCAGCAGTGGGGGACTAGTTCCAGATACGCAGTATTTT
CASSGGLVPDTQYF
>TRBV29-1|TRBJ2-1|many|.
TGCAGCGTCGTGAGACAAGGAGGGTCCTACAATGAGCAGTTCTTC
CSVVRQGGSYNEQFF
>TRBV19|TRBJ2-7|few|TRBD2
TGTGCCAGTAGACCAGAGCTTGCGGGAGGCTACGAGCAGTACTTC
CASRPELAGGYEQYF
>TRBV5-1|TRBJ2-3|.|.
TGCGCCAGCAGCTTGGGTGACAGGATAGGGGATACGCAGTATTTT
CASSLGDRIGDTQYF
>TRBV2|TRBJ2-3|.|.
TGTGCCAGCAGAAGGATAGAGGATACGCAGTATTTT
CASRRIEDTQYF